What follows is one T cell receptor beta chain and its context. MiXCR, applied by TCRdb to the PCR reads, yields one record per CDR3 protein. The sample has nearly 20,000 distinct CDR3 sequences, less than 50% seen once; the top ten hold roughly 6.4%. The data originate from a study of tumor-infiltrating lymphocytes in oesophageal squamous cell carcinoma. The CDR3 runs 12 residues. Germline values: CDR1 LNHDA, CDR2 SQIVND (reference sequence). Trimming cost V 8 bases and J 3 bases; bases outside gene matches: 2. The chain couples TRBV19 to TRBJ1-2, with 8 positions matching TRBD1. Sequenced input: blood. The TCR sequence derives from a male donor with esophageal squamous cell carcinoma. In nucleotides, the CDR3 is TGTGCCAGTGAGACAGGGGACTATGGCTACACCTTC. This gives the protein CASETGDYGYTF.